What follows describes a single T cell receptor beta chain. The target antigen is unknown. The sample originates from a study of identical twins. MiXCR was run by TCRdb on the 5' RACE reads, yielding one entry per CDR3 protein. Found here are 1.5 million to 2 million distinct CDR3 sequences, under 35% of them singletons; the top ten hold 0.27%. Whole-study findings and limits: The more abundant beta clonotypes in cord blood had fewer insertions, and memory repertoires did not show this. Where out-of-frame alpha sequences were twin-shared, they showed excess low generation probability. These conclusions were based on statistical analysis (cross-sectional, not following the same donors).

The sample comprised cord blood. The receptor was isolated from a newborn girl in good health.

The DNA for the CDR3 is TGTGCCAGCAGCCGGGACAGGGGAAGAGGAAACACCATATATTTT. Its protein product is CASSRDRGRGNTIYF. The chain has TRBV6-6 and TRBJ1-3, with TRBD1 matching 10 bases. The CDR3 is made up of 15 amino acids. With V trimmed by 6 bases and J by 4 bases, 6 bases remained unmatched. The germline CDR1 and CDR2 sequences are MNHNY and SVGAGI (reference sequence).